Each of the 16 T cell receptor beta chains below was sequenced from the same sample in a study of radiation and T cells in renal cell carcinoma. The data were produced by immunoSEQ multiplex PCR, yet TCRdb's version contains in-frame clones alone and is incomplete. The repertoire holds 130,000 or so clones, with 75% to 90% as singletons. This sample's time point: baseline pretreatment blood. Sample treatment: 15 Gy SBRT to primary tumor, nephrectomy 4 weeks later. This sample comprised blood, obtained from a patient whose treatment included radiotherapy and nephrectomy. The receptors shown here come from a woman aged 50 to 60 with renal cell carcinoma.

The chain's CDR3 is CAWTLDRGDYGYTF. DNA of the CDR3: TGTGCCTGGACTCTGGACAGGGGAGACTATGGCTACACCTTC. This chain links TRBV30 with TRBJ1-2, with 9 bases aligning to TRBD1. CDR1 and CDR2 from the germline V gene are GTSNPN and SVGIG (reference sequence). Trimming took 4 bases from V and 3 from J; bases not matched to a gene: 6. This CDR3 region has 14 residues.

This clone has just a few counts. The J gene is TRBJ2-7, the V gene TRBV7-2; D not certain. V was clipped by 2 bases and J by 2 bases, with 10 bases between them. The CDR3 consists of 14 residues. CDR1 is SGHTA and CDR2 is FQGNSA in the germline V gene. The CDR3 reads CASSLSAATYEQYF. DNA for the CDR3: TGTGCCAGCAGCTTATCGGCAGCCACCTACGAGCAGTACTTC.

The chain is built from TRBV7-2 and TRBJ2-3; 7 bases line up with TRBD2. CDR3 length equals 17 residues. V dropped 3 bases and J dropped 3; count of bases not matched to a gene: 12. In germline, CDR1 is SGHTA, CDR2 FQGNSA. The DNA of the CDR3 is TGTGCCAGCAGCTTTTTGGGTCGGGGGGAATTTACAGATACGCAGTATTTT. Protein sequence: CASSFLGRGEFTDTQYF. Combining the CDR3 with reference TRBV7-2 and TRBJ2-3 gives the whole variable domain GAGVSQSPSNKVTEKGKDVELRCDPISGHTALYWYRQSLGQGLEFLIYFQGNSAPDKSGLPSDRFSAERTGGSVSTLTIQRTQQEDSAVYLCASSFLGRGEFTDTQYFGPGTRLTVL.

The rearrangement uses TRBV25-1 and TRBJ1-6; 7 bases agree with TRBD1. Germline CDR1 MGHDK, CDR2 SYGVNS. J gave up 9 bases and V 7 bases, and 12 bases lay outside the gene matches. The CDR3 runs 15 residues. CDR3: CASTQSTGEGSPLHF. The CDR3 nucleotides read TGTGCCAGCACCCAATCTACAGGGGAAGGTTCACCCCTCCACTTT.

This chain links TRBV7-2 with TRBJ1-2; D remains ambiguous. Germline CDR1 SGHTA, CDR2 FQGNSA. Trimming removed 5 bases from V and 4 bases from J, with 11 bases in between. The CDR3 runs 13 residues. The CDR3 DNA reads TGTGCCAGCAGCCCGACCTTGGTCTATGGCTACACCTTC. As protein: CASSPTLVYGYTF.

The chain has TRBV4-3 and TRBJ2-3; 12 nucleotides align to TRBD2. Germline V gene lookup returns CDR1 LGHNA and CDR2 YSLEER. The junction had 13 bases not matched to a gene; V was cut back by 0 bases and J by 0 bases. The CDR3 totals 21 residues. The CDR3 region has the DNA TGCGCCAGCAGCCAAGATTTTACTAGCGGGAGGCTCGCTACAAGCACAGATACGCAGTATTTT. It specifies CASSQDFTSGRLATSTDTQYF.

The chain's CDR3 is CASSYSDPNQPQHF. In DNA, the CDR3 is TGTGCCAGCAGTTACTCGGATCCGAATCAGCCCCAGCATTTT. The rearrangement joins TRBV6-5 to TRBJ1-5; D ambiguous. Germline V CDR1 and CDR2: MNHEY, SVGAGI. V lost 0 bases to trimming and J lost 4 bases, with 7 bases between them. The CDR3 has 14 residues.

The chain employs TRBV15 and TRBJ2-2; unclear D gene. V lost 0 bases and J lost 7, with 6 bases in between. Germline V lookup: CDR1 LNHNV, CDR2 YYDKDF (reference sequence). This CDR3 has 13 amino acids. The CDR3 protein is CATSRDQDGELFF. In DNA form, the CDR3 reads TGTGCCACCAGCAGAGATCAAGACGGGGAGCTGTTTTTT.

The V call is TRBV18, the J call TRBJ2-7; TRBD1 matches at 9 bases. The V and J ends lost 2 bases and 5 bases, in that order; junction bases with no gene match: 7. CDR3 length: 15 residues. In germline, CDR1 is KGHSH, CDR2 LQKENI. CDR3 protein: CASSPTGTGSDEQYF. The DNA for the CDR3 is TGTGCCAGCTCACCAACCGGGACAGGGAGCGACGAGCAGTACTTC.

The gene calls are TRBV7-2 and TRBJ2-7, with D perhaps matching TRBD1 or TRBD2 (5 bases each). The CDR3 sequence is 15 residues long. Germline assignment: CDR1 SGHTA and CDR2 FQGNSA. The V gene lost 5 bases and the J gene lost 2 bases, with 16 bases spanning the gap. CDR3 residues: CASSLSRDVAYEQYF. The DNA for the CDR3 is TGTGCCAGCAGCCTGTCCCGGGACGTCGCCTACGAGCAGTACTTC.

V is TRBV6-6 and J is TRBJ1-5, with D unresolved. The CDR3 is made up of 14 amino acids. The V gene lost 2 bases and the J gene lost 0 bases, with 5 bases spanning the gap. Germline V lookup: CDR1 MNHNY, CDR2 SVGAGI (reference sequence). The CDR3 bases are TGTGCCAGCAGTTACCCCAGTAGCAATCAGCCCCAGCATTTT. It translates to CASSYPSSNQPQHF.

The chain joins TRBV9 to TRBJ1-6; D may be TRBD1 (6 bases). The CDR3 covers 14 residues. V was clipped by 1 base and J by 8 bases, with 10 bases between them. CDR1 is SGDLS and CDR2 is YYNGEE in the germline V gene. Written as DNA, the CDR3 is TGTGCCAGCAGCGTACGCAGGGGAGATTCACCCCTCCACTTT. Translated: CASSVRRGDSPLHF.

This chain connects TRBV29-1 to TRBJ1-2; the D is unclear. V lost 2 bases, J lost 8 bases, and 12 bases lay in between. Germline CDR1 and CDR2: SQVTM and ANQGSEA. The CDR3 totals 12 residues. The CDR3: CSVEPNLGGYTF. The DNA of the CDR3 is TGCAGCGTTGAACCCAACCTGGGGGGCTACACCTTC.

The J gene is TRBJ1-5, the V gene TRBV5-1; D remains unclear. The CDR3 spans 14 residues. Between the trimmed V and J ends, which lost 4 bases and 0 bases, there was a span of 8 bases. CDR1 is SGHRS and CDR2 is YFSETQ in the germline V gene. CDR3 sequence (DNA): TGCGCCAGCAGCCGCGAGGGTAGCAATCAGCCCCAGCATTTT. Protein: CASSREGSNQPQHF.

This chain connects TRBV7-9 to TRBJ2-1, with a weak D call TRBD2 (7 bases). This CDR3 has 15 amino acids. The germline V and J ends were trimmed by 4 bases and 9 bases, with 19 bases remaining between them. The germline gives CDR1 SEHNR, CDR2 FQNEAQ (reference sequence). The CDR3: CASSSSAGALGEQFF. CDR3 coding DNA: TGTGCCAGCAGCTCCTCGGCGGGGGCCTTAGGTGAGCAGTTCTTC.

This chain connects TRBV6-5 to TRBJ1-6; TRBD1 agrees at 8 bases. This CDR3 contains 15 residues. Germline assignment: CDR1 MNHEY and CDR2 SVGAGI. V lost 7 bases, J lost 6 bases, and 8 bases stayed unmatched. The CDR3, as DNA: TGTGCCAGCACTCCCGGGACAGGAATTAATTCACCCCTCCACTTT. Translated: CASTPGTGINSPLHF.